These T cell receptor beta chains were read from a single sample in a study of T cells after yellow fever vaccination. One entry per CDR3 protein results from TCRdb running MiXCR on the 5' RACE reads. Of 400,000 or so distinct CDR3 sequences in the sample, about 17% are singletons; the top ten hold 18%. Sample: PBMCs, taken before the yellow fever booster vaccination. Receptor source: a man aged 18 to 30 who received the YFV17D yellow fever vaccine. Both conserved end residues are part of each CDR3. Each record gives: J gene, D gene, clone size, V gene, CDR3 protein, CDR3 DNA. The D gene is left open where the match is weak. Clone size, where shown, is once, few, many, or a class for clones that have expanded.

TRBJ2-5,-,few,TRBV27,CASKGTEAETQYF,TGTGCCAGCAAGGGAACGGAGGCAGAGACCCAGTACTTC
TRBJ1-2,-,-,TRBV7-9,CASSSAPLYGYTF,TGTGCCAGCAGCTCGGCGCCGTTATATGGCTACACCTTC
TRBJ2-1,TRBD2,many,TRBV4-2,CASSPLNLAGEHNEQFF,TGTGCCAGCAGCCCCTTAAACCTAGCGGGGGAACACAATGAGCAGTTCTTC
TRBJ2-3,TRBD1,few,TRBV24-1,CATSVGRGPGDTQYF,TGTGCCACCAGTGTCGGCAGGGGGCCGGGAGATACGCAGTATTTT
TRBJ1-1,-,-,TRBV9,CASTLMTNTEAFF,TGTGCCAGCACTTTAATGACGAACACTGAAGCTTTCTTT
TRBJ1-2,TRBD1,-,TRBV6-5,CASSPGTGYYGYTF,TGTGCCAGCAGCCCCGGGACAGGCTATTATGGCTACACCTTC
TRBJ2-3,-,few,TRBV24-1,CATSDFTDPPWDTQYF,TGTGCCACCAGTGATTTCACAGATCCCCCGTGGGATACGCAGTATTTT
TRBJ2-2,TRBD1,few,TRBV7-9,CASSEPLGQEADTGELFF,TGTGCCAGCAGCGAGCCCCTAGGACAGGAGGCAGACACCGGGGAGCTGTTTTTT
TRBJ2-7,-,-,TRBV5-4,CASSPGVAGAYEQYF,TGTGCCAGCAGCCCCGGAGTGGCAGGAGCCTACGAGCAGTACTTC
TRBJ1-2,-,few,TRBV4-3,CASSQERGFGYTF,TGCGCCAGCAGCCAAGAGCGGGGCTTCGGCTACACCTTC
TRBJ1-6,-,-,TRBV5-4,CASSSWGRSPLHF,TGTGCCAGCAGCTCCTGGGGCCGCTCACCCCTCCACTTT
TRBJ2-7,-,-,TRBV6-5,CASSYFEEQYF,TGTGCCAGCAGTTACTTCGAGGAGCAGTACTTC
TRBJ2-1,-,few,TRBV4-3,CASSQEHGNEQFF,TGCGCCAGCAGCCAAGAACATGGCAATGAGCAGTTCTTC
TRBJ1-1,-,-,TRBV20-1,CSARDFNRGTEAFF,TGCAGTGCTAGAGATTTTAATCGGGGCACTGAAGCTTTCTTT
TRBJ2-2,-,few,TRBV6-2/TRBV6-3,CASNTNQGNTGELFF,TGTGCCAGCAATACAAACCAGGGAAACACCGGGGAGCTGTTTTTT
TRBJ2-2,-,-,TRBV4-1,CASSQRGRGGTGELFF,TGCGCCAGCAGCCAAAGGGGGAGGGGAGGCACCGGGGAGCTGTTTTTT
TRBJ2-3,TRBD2,many,TRBV20-1,CSAYQLGGDDTQYF,TGCAGTGCCTACCAGTTGGGGGGGGACGATACGCAGTATTTT
TRBJ2-1,-,-,TRBV7-2,CASSFALETEQFF,TGTGCCAGCAGCTTCGCACTAGAAACTGAGCAGTTCTTC
TRBJ1-1,-,-,TRBV5-1,CASSPWDGGIEAFF,TGCGCCAGCAGCCCCTGGGACGGAGGGATTGAAGCTTTCTTT
TRBJ1-6,TRBD1,few,TRBV7-6,CASRPNGTGLNSPLHF,TGTGCCAGCAGACCGAACGGGACAGGACTTAATTCACCCCTCCACTTT
TRBJ2-5,-,-,TRBV5-4,CASSLFAQETQYF,TGTGCCAGCAGCTTGTTCGCCCAAGAGACCCAGTACTTC
TRBJ2-7,-,-,TRBV10-2,CASSEGRSYEQYF,TGCGCCAGCAGTGAGGGGCGGTCATACGAGCAGTACTTC
TRBJ2-1,TRBD2,-,TRBV25-1,CASSWLAEYNEQFF,TGTGCCAGCAGTTGGCTAGCGGAATACAATGAGCAGTTCTTC
TRBJ2-3,-,-,TRBV7-9,CASSLVELSTDTQYF,TGTGCCAGCAGCTTGGTCGAACTGAGCACAGATACGCAGTATTTT
TRBJ1-4,-,few,TRBV4-1,CASTLWATNEKLFF,TGCGCCAGCACCCTCTGGGCAACTAATGAAAAACTGTTTTTT
TRBJ2-2,TRBD1,-,TRBV7-3,CASSEGALGPSTGELFF,TGTGCCAGCAGCGAGGGGGCTCTAGGACCTTCCACCGGGGAGCTGTTTTTT
TRBJ2-1,-,few,TRBV7-2,CASSAIPNNEQFF,TGTGCCAGCAGCGCCATCCCGAACAATGAGCAGTTCTTC
TRBJ1-1,-,few,TRBV29-1,CSGEKNTEAFF,TGCAGCGGGGAAAAGAACACTGAAGCTTTCTTT
TRBJ2-1,-,-,TRBV18,CASSPQVQEQFF,TGTGCCAGCTCACCACAAGTGCAAGAGCAGTTCTTC
TRBJ2-3,-,few,TRBV4-3,CASSQELRRTDTQYF,TGCGCCAGCAGCCAAGAACTGCGTCGGACAGATACGCAGTATTTT
TRBJ1-2,TRBD1,few,TRBV5-5,CASSPGQEGNYGYTF,TGTGCCAGCAGCCCAGGACAGGAAGGAAACTATGGCTACACCTTC
TRBJ2-2,-,-,TRBV4-3,CASSQDRRWAGELFF,TGCGCCAGCAGCCAAGACCGGAGATGGGCCGGGGAGCTGTTTTTT
TRBJ1-2,TRBD1,few,TRBV11-2,CASSHRTGNYGYTF,TGTGCCAGCAGCCATCGGACAGGGAACTATGGCTACACCTTC
TRBJ1-1,-,-,TRBV7-7,CASSTGINTEAFF,TGTGCTAGCAGTACAGGGATTAACACTGAAGCTTTCTTT
TRBJ2-3,-,-,TRBV4-1,CASSPRGQGVADTQYF,TGCGCCAGCAGCCCGCGGGGGCAAGGGGTCGCAGATACGCAGTATTTT
TRBJ2-7,TRBD2,-,TRBV29-1,CSVPGTSLLEQYF,TGCAGCGTCCCCGGGACTAGTCTCTTGGAGCAGTACTTC
TRBJ2-4,-,few,TRBV29-1,CSVENSSVNIQYF,TGCAGCGTTGAAAATTCTAGCGTGAACATTCAGTACTTC
TRBJ2-1,-,few,TRBV10-3,CAISESRVGANEQFF,TGTGCCATCAGTGAGTCCCGGGTTGGGGCAAATGAGCAGTTCTTC
TRBJ1-2,-,-,TRBV5-4,CASSPWRRGGSDYGYTF,TGTGCCAGCAGCCCATGGCGGAGGGGCGGGAGCGACTATGGCTACACCTTC
TRBJ2-4,-,many,TRBV6-5,CASRSEGARAKNIQYF,TGTGCCAGCAGGTCGGAGGGGGCGAGAGCCAAAAACATTCAGTACTTC
TRBJ2-3,-,-,TRBV12-3/TRBV12-4,CASRAGSSTDTQYF,TGTGCCAGCAGGGCGGGATCTAGCACAGATACGCAGTATTTT
TRBJ2-5,-,many,TRBV4-3,CASSHGETQYF,TGCGCCAGCAGCCATGGGGAGACCCAGTACTTC
TRBJ2-7,-,-,TRBV4-1,CASSQGAEREQYF,TGCGCCAGCAGCCAAGGAGCGGAGAGGGAGCAGTACTTC
TRBJ1-2,TRBD1,few,TRBV20-1,CSAISDRGDYGYTF,TGCAGTGCTATCTCGGACAGGGGAGACTATGGCTACACCTTC
TRBJ1-1,-,-,TRBV5-1,CASNRPPNTEAFF,TGCGCCAGCAACCGGCCTCCGAACACTGAAGCTTTCTTT
TRBJ2-5,-,few,TRBV7-3,CASSPAGVETQYF,TGTGCCAGCAGCCCCGCCGGGGTAGAGACCCAGTACTTC
TRBJ1-1,TRBD1,-,TRBV6-1,CASRVGQGDFF,TGTGCCAGCAGGGTCGGACAGGGTGATTTCTTT
TRBJ2-7,TRBD2,many,TRBV5-5,CASERTSAEKYEQYF,TGTGCCAGCGAAAGGACTAGCGCCGAAAAATACGAGCAGTACTTC
TRBJ1-5,TRBD1,-,TRBV12-3/TRBV12-4,CASGFQGAYQPQHF,TGTGCCAGCGGATTCCAGGGGGCGTATCAGCCCCAGCATTTT
TRBJ2-7,-,few,TRBV5-1,CASSLRGREGHEQYF,TGCGCCAGCAGCTTGAGGGGCAGGGAAGGCCACGAGCAGTACTTC
TRBJ1-1,-,-,TRBV6-2/TRBV6-3,CASIGPAGYTEAFF,TGTGCCAGCATTGGCCCCGCCGGATACACTGAAGCTTTCTTT
TRBJ2-1,TRBD2,-,TRBV2,CASSEARGGSYNEQFF,TGTGCCAGCAGTGAAGCTCGCGGGGGGTCGTACAATGAGCAGTTCTTC
TRBJ2-5,-,-,TRBV2,CASSRDIRETQYF,TGTGCCAGCAGTAGGGACATCCGGGAGACCCAGTACTTC
TRBJ1-1,TRBD1,few,TRBV11-1,CASSFRTGREAFF,TGTGCCAGCAGCTTTCGGACAGGGCGGGAAGCTTTCTTT